The rows below give T cell receptor beta chains drawn from one sample of a study of blood T cells in healthy people across ages. TCRdb reprocessed the 5' RACE reads via MiXCR and lists one record per CDR3 protein. This sample yields around 970,000 distinct CDR3 sequences, of which approximately 50% are seen a single time; around 21% belongs to the top ten. Sequences were obtained from blood. Receptors originate from a woman between 55 and 75 years old in good health. Each CDR3 is given with its conserved first and last residue. A D gene is named only where the DNA matches it firmly. Clone size is shown for a subset of rows, as once, few, many or a class of expanded clone.

V gene	clone size	J gene	D gene	CDR3 DNA	CDR3 protein
TRBV15	-	TRBJ1-2	-	TGTGCCACCAGCAGGGTCCTGACAGGCTATGGCTACACCTTC	CATSRVLTGYGYTF
TRBV20-1	few	TRBJ2-7	TRBD2	TGCAGTGCTAGAGATGGGGCTAGCGGATCCTACGAGCAGTACTTC	CSARDGASGSYEQYF
TRBV7-8	-	TRBJ2-5	TRBD2	TGTGCCAGCAGACAACTAGCGACGGACCAAGAGACCCAGTACTTC	CASRQLATDQETQYF
TRBV9	-	TRBJ2-7	-	TGTGCCAGCAGCGTTCTAAAAGGGGCCCCTCCGGTTCCCTACAATGAGCAGTACTTC	CASSVLKGAPPVPYNEQYF
TRBV11-3	-	TRBJ2-5	-	TGTGCCCGCAGCAACGGGTACCAAGAGACCCAGTACTTC	CARSNGYQETQYF
TRBV3-1	-	TRBJ2-3	-	TGTGCCAGTCGAGTTGGGAGAAGCACAGATACGCAGTATTTT	CASRVGRSTDTQYF
TRBV28	-	TRBJ2-3	-	TGTGCCAGCAGCCCAGGACAGAACACAGATACGCAGTATTTT	CASSPGQNTDTQYF
TRBV20-1	few	TRBJ2-5	-	TGCAGTGCTAGAGATCTGAGGACTCCGCAGGAGACCCAGTACTTC	CSARDLRTPQETQYF
TRBV20-1	-	TRBJ2-5	-	TGCAGTGCTAGAGAGGCAGCTGTGGAGACCCAGTACTTC	CSAREAAVETQYF
TRBV29-1	-	TRBJ2-5	TRBD1	TGCAGCACGGACAGGGGAACGGAGACCCAGTACTTC	CSTDRGTETQYF
TRBV25-1	-	TRBJ2-1	-	TGTGCCGGCAGTCAAACCGGGTCCTACAATGAGCAGTTCTTC	CAGSQTGSYNEQFF